This TCR beta chain originates from a study of blood T cell repertoires in COVID-19. Sequenced by immunoSEQ multiplex PCR; TCRdb stores in-frame clones only, minus some. Counted here are roughly 100,000 clones, about 90% occurring once; the ten biggest clones make up 5% to 6.5%. Trimming cost V 0 bases and J 5 bases, with 10 bases left between them. This CDR3 has 15 residues. Germline V gene sequence: CDR1 MNHNS, CDR2 SASEGT. This receptor was taken from a woman aged 45-59 years with COVID-19, enrolled during active disease. Sequenced sample: peripheral blood. The chain is built from TRBV6-1 and TRBJ1-4, with D hard to call. The chain's CDR3 is CASSEATPANEKLFF. The CDR3 coding sequence is TGTGCCAGCAGTGAAGCTACTCCTGCGAATGAAAAACTGTTTTTT.